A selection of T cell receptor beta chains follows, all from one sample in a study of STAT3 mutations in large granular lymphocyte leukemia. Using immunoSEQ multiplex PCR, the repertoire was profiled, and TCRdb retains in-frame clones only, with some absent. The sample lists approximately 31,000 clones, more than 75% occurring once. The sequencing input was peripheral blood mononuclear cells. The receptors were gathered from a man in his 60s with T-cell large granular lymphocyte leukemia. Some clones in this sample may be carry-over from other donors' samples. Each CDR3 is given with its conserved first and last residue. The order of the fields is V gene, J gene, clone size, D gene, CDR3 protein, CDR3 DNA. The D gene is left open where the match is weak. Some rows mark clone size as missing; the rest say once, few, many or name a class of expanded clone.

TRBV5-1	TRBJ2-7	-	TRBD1	CASSHRGGYEQYF	TGCGCCAGCAGCCACAGGGGTGGCTACGAGCAGTACTTC
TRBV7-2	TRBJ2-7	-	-	CASGGTAAYEQYF	TGTGCCAGCGGAGGGACAGCCGCCTACGAGCAGTACTTC
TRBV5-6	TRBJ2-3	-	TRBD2	CASSFWLAGSTDTQYF	TGTGCCAGCAGCTTTTGGCTAGCGGGGAGCACAGATACGCAGTATTTT
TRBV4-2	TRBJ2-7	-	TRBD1	CASSQQQGSPFSYEQYF	TGTGCCAGCAGCCAACAACAGGGGTCTCCCTTCTCCTACGAGCAGTACTTC
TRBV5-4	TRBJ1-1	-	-	CASSRQSGGTEAFF	TGTGCCAGCAGTCGACAGTCGGGGGGCACTGAAGCTTTCTTT
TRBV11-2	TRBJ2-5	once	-	CASTTGLGGAKETQYF	TGTGCCAGCACCACGGGGTTGGGGGGGGCGAAAGAGACCCAGTACTTC
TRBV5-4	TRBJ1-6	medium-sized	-	CASSDDPKARPLHF	TGTGCCAGCAGCGATGACCCCAAGGCTAGGCCCCTCCACTTT
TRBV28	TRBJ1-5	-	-	CASSLGLGNQPQHF	TGTGCCAGCAGTTTAGGGTTGGGCAATCAGCCCCAGCATTTT
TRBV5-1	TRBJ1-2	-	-	CASSLGSANYGYTF	TGCGCCAGCAGCTTGGGCTCAGCCAACTATGGCTACACCTTC
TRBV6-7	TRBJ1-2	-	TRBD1	CASSPPLGQGANGYTF	TGTGCCAGCAGTCCTCCCCTCGGACAGGGGGCAAATGGCTACACCTTC
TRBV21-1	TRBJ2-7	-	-	CASSKGPPTSGSYEQYF	TGTGCCAGCAGCAAAGGACCCCCGACTAGCGGGAGTTACGAGCAGTACTTC
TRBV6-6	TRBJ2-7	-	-	CASSQDYEVPYEQYF	TGTGCCAGCAGCCAGGACTATGAAGTCCCGTACGAGCAGTACTTC
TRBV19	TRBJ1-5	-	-	CASSIISGNSPQHF	TGTGCCAGTAGTATTATTTCAGGGAACAGCCCCCAGCATTTT
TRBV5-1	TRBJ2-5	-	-	CASSWTPEETQYF	TGCGCCAGCAGCTGGACACCTGAAGAGACCCAGTACTTC
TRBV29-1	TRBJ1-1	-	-	CSVGGLGTEAFF	TGCAGCGTTGGAGGCCTAGGGACTGAAGCTTTCTTT
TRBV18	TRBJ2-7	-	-	CASSPDRQVIYEQYF	TGTGCCAGCTCACCTGACAGACAGGTTATCTACGAGCAGTACTTC
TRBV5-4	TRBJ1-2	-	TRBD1	CASTRDRGNYGYTF	TGTGCCAGCACCAGGGACAGGGGGAACTATGGCTACACCTTC
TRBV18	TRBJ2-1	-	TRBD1	CASSPFVGGDEQFF	TGTGCCAGCTCACCATTTGTAGGGGGCGATGAGCAGTTCTTC
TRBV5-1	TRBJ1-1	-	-	CASSPGFSGTEAFF	TGCGCCAGCAGCCCAGGGTTTTCAGGTACTGAAGCTTTCTTT
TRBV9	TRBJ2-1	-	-	CASSVERDYNEQFF	TGTGCCAGCAGCGTAGAGAGGGACTACAATGAGCAGTTCTTC
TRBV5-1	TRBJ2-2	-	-	CASSFGGQYTGELFF	TGCGCCAGCAGCTTTGGGGGGCAGTACACCGGGGAGCTGTTTTTT
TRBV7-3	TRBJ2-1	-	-	CASSTTGGGYNEQFF	TGTGCCAGCAGCACAACAGGGGGGGGTTACAATGAGCAGTTCTTC
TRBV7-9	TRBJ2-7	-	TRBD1	CASSRDRELNYEQYF	TGTGCCAGCAGCCGTGACAGGGAACTAAACTACGAGCAGTACTTC
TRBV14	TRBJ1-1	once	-	CASSPGVSWSTEAFF	TGTGCCAGCAGCCCAGGTGTCAGCTGGTCCACTGAAGCTTTCTTT
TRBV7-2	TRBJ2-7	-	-	CASSLISAYEQYF	TGTGCCAGCAGCTTAATATCCGCCTACGAGCAGTACTTC
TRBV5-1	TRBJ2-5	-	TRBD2	CASSSGVAGGGETQYF	TGCGCCAGCAGCTCAGGAGTAGCGGGAGGCGGAGAGACCCAGTACTTC
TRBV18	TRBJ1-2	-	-	CASSPPTRYGYTF	TGTGCCAGCTCCCCCCCAACACGTTATGGCTACACCTTC
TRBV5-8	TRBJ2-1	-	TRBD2	CASSLIAGSYNEQFF	TGTGCCAGCAGCTTGATAGCGGGGTCCTACAATGAGCAGTTCTTC
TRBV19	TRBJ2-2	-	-	CASTRAGTGELFF	TGTGCCAGTACCCGGGCTGGCACCGGGGAGCTGTTTTTT
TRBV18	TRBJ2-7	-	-	CASSPNAQGNEQYF	TGTGCCAGCTCACCAAACGCGCAGGGGAACGAGCAGTACTTC
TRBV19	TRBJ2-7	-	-	CASSLSGSYEQYF	TGTGCCAGTAGTTTGAGCGGCTCCTACGAGCAGTACTTC
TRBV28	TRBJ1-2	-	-	CASSFNRDRPFYGYTF	TGTGCCAGCAGTTTTAACCGTGACCGCCCATTCTATGGCTACACCTTC
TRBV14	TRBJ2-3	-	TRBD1	CASSPRTGPTDTQYF	TGTGCCAGCAGCCCCCGGACAGGGCCCACAGATACGCAGTATTTT
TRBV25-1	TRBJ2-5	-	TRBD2	CATQGGPQETQYF	TGTGCCACTCAGGGAGGGCCCCAAGAGACCCAGTACTTC
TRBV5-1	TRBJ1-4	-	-	CASSRADSKNEKLFF	TGCGCCAGCAGCCGCGCGGACAGTAAGAATGAAAAACTGTTTTTT
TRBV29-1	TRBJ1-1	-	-	CSVFDGPLNTEAFF	TGCAGCGTATTTGACGGTCCCCTTAACACTGAAGCTTTCTTT
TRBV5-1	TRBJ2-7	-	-	CASSFPGEAREQYF	TGCGCCAGCAGCTTCCCGGGGGAGGCCCGCGAGCAGTACTTC
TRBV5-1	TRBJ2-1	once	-	CASSLDSYNEQFF	TGCGCCAGCAGCTTAGACTCCTACAATGAGCAGTTCTTC
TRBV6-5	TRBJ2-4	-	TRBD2	CASSRSGNSNIQYF	TGTGCCAGCAGCAGAAGCGGGAACAGTAACATTCAGTACTTC
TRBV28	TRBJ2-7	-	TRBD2	CASSLPLGLAGGLQSEQYF	TGTGCCAGCAGTTTACCCCTGGGACTAGCGGGAGGGCTCCAAAGCGAGCAGTACTTC
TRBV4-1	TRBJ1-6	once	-	CASSHPGTTNSPLHF	TGCGCCAGCAGCCATCCCGGGACAACGAATTCACCCCTCCACTTT
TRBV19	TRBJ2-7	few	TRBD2	CASSSVAGAGEQYF	TGTGCCAGTAGTTCCGTAGCGGGAGCGGGCGAGCAGTACTTC
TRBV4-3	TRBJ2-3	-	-	CASSTRTADTQYF	TGCGCCAGCAGCACCCGGACGGCAGATACGCAGTATTTT
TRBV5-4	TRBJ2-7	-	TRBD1	CASSPVGTGGLYEQYF	TGTGCCAGCTCCCCCGTCGGGACAGGGGGCTTATACGAGCAGTACTTC
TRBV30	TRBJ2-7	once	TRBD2	CAWTPLGLADYEQYF	TGTGCCTGGACCCCTCTAGGACTAGCGGACTACGAGCAGTACTTC
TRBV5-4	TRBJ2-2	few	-	CASSRPAGELFF	TGTGCCAGCAGCCGCCCTGCCGGGGAGCTGTTTTTT
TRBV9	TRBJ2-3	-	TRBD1	CASSFGQVDTQYF	TGTGCCAGCAGCTTCGGACAGGTCGATACGCAGTATTTT
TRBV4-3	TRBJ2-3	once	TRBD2	CASSQIGLANTDTQYF	TGCGCCAGCAGCCAAATCGGACTAGCCAACACAGATACGCAGTATTTT
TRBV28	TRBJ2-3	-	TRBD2	CASTGTSGSTDTQYF	TGTGCCAGCACCGGGACTAGCGGGAGTACAGATACGCAGTATTTT
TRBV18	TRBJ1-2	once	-	CASSPPASTSGGYTF	TGTGCCAGCTCACCACCGGCTTCGACCTCCGGGGGCTACACCTTC
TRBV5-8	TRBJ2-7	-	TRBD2	CASSLPGLGSLEQYF	TGTGCCAGCAGCCTTCCGGGACTAGGTAGTCTCGAGCAGTACTTC
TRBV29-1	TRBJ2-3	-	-	CSVVDWGTQYF	TGCAGCGTTGTCGATTGGGGTACGCAGTATTTT
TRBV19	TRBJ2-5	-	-	CASSISGETQYF	TGTGCCAGTAGTATTTCGGGGGAGACCCAGTACTTC
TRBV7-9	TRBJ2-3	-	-	CASSLDRGTDTQYF	TGTGCCAGCAGCTTAGATCGGGGGACAGATACGCAGTATTTT